This T cell receptor (beta chain) was sequenced for a study of siplizumab effects on memory and regulatory T cells. Generated by immunoSEQ multiplex PCR, the TCRdb table keeps only in-frame clones and is missing some. The table lists tens of thousands of clones, approximately 97% of them singletons. This clone was seen a single time. This CDR3 is built from 15 residues. Germline loops: CDR1 SGHTA, CDR2 FQGNSA. J lost 4 bases, V lost 2 bases, and 7 bases had no gene match. Specimen: naive CD4+ T cells sorted from blood. The source of this sequence is a human donor in good health. The chain uses TRBV7-2 and TRBJ2-7; 8 nucleotides align to TRBD1. The CDR3 reads CASSLTPRGQYEQYF. CDR3 DNA: TGTGCCAGCAGCTTAACCCCCAGGGGGCAATACGAGCAGTACTTC.